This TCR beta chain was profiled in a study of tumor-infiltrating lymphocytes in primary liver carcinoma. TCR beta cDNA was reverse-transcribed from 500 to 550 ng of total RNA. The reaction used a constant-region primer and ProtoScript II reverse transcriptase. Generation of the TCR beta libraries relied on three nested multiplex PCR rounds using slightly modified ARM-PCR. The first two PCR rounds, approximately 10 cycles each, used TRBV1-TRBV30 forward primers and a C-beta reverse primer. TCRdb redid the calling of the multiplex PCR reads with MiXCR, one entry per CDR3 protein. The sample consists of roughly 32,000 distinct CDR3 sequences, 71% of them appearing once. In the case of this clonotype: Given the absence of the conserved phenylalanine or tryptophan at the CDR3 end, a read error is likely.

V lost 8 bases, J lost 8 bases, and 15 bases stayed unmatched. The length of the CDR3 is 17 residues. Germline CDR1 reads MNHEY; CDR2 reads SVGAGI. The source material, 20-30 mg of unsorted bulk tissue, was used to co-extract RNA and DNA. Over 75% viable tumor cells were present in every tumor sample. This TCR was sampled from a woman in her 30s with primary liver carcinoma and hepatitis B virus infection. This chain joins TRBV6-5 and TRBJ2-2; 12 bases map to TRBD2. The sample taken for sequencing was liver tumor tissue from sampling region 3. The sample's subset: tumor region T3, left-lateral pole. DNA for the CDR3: TGTGCCAGCCAGGACCGACTAGCGGGAGTGGTTCGTGGGGAGCTGTTTATT. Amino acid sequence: CASQDRLAGVVRGELFI.